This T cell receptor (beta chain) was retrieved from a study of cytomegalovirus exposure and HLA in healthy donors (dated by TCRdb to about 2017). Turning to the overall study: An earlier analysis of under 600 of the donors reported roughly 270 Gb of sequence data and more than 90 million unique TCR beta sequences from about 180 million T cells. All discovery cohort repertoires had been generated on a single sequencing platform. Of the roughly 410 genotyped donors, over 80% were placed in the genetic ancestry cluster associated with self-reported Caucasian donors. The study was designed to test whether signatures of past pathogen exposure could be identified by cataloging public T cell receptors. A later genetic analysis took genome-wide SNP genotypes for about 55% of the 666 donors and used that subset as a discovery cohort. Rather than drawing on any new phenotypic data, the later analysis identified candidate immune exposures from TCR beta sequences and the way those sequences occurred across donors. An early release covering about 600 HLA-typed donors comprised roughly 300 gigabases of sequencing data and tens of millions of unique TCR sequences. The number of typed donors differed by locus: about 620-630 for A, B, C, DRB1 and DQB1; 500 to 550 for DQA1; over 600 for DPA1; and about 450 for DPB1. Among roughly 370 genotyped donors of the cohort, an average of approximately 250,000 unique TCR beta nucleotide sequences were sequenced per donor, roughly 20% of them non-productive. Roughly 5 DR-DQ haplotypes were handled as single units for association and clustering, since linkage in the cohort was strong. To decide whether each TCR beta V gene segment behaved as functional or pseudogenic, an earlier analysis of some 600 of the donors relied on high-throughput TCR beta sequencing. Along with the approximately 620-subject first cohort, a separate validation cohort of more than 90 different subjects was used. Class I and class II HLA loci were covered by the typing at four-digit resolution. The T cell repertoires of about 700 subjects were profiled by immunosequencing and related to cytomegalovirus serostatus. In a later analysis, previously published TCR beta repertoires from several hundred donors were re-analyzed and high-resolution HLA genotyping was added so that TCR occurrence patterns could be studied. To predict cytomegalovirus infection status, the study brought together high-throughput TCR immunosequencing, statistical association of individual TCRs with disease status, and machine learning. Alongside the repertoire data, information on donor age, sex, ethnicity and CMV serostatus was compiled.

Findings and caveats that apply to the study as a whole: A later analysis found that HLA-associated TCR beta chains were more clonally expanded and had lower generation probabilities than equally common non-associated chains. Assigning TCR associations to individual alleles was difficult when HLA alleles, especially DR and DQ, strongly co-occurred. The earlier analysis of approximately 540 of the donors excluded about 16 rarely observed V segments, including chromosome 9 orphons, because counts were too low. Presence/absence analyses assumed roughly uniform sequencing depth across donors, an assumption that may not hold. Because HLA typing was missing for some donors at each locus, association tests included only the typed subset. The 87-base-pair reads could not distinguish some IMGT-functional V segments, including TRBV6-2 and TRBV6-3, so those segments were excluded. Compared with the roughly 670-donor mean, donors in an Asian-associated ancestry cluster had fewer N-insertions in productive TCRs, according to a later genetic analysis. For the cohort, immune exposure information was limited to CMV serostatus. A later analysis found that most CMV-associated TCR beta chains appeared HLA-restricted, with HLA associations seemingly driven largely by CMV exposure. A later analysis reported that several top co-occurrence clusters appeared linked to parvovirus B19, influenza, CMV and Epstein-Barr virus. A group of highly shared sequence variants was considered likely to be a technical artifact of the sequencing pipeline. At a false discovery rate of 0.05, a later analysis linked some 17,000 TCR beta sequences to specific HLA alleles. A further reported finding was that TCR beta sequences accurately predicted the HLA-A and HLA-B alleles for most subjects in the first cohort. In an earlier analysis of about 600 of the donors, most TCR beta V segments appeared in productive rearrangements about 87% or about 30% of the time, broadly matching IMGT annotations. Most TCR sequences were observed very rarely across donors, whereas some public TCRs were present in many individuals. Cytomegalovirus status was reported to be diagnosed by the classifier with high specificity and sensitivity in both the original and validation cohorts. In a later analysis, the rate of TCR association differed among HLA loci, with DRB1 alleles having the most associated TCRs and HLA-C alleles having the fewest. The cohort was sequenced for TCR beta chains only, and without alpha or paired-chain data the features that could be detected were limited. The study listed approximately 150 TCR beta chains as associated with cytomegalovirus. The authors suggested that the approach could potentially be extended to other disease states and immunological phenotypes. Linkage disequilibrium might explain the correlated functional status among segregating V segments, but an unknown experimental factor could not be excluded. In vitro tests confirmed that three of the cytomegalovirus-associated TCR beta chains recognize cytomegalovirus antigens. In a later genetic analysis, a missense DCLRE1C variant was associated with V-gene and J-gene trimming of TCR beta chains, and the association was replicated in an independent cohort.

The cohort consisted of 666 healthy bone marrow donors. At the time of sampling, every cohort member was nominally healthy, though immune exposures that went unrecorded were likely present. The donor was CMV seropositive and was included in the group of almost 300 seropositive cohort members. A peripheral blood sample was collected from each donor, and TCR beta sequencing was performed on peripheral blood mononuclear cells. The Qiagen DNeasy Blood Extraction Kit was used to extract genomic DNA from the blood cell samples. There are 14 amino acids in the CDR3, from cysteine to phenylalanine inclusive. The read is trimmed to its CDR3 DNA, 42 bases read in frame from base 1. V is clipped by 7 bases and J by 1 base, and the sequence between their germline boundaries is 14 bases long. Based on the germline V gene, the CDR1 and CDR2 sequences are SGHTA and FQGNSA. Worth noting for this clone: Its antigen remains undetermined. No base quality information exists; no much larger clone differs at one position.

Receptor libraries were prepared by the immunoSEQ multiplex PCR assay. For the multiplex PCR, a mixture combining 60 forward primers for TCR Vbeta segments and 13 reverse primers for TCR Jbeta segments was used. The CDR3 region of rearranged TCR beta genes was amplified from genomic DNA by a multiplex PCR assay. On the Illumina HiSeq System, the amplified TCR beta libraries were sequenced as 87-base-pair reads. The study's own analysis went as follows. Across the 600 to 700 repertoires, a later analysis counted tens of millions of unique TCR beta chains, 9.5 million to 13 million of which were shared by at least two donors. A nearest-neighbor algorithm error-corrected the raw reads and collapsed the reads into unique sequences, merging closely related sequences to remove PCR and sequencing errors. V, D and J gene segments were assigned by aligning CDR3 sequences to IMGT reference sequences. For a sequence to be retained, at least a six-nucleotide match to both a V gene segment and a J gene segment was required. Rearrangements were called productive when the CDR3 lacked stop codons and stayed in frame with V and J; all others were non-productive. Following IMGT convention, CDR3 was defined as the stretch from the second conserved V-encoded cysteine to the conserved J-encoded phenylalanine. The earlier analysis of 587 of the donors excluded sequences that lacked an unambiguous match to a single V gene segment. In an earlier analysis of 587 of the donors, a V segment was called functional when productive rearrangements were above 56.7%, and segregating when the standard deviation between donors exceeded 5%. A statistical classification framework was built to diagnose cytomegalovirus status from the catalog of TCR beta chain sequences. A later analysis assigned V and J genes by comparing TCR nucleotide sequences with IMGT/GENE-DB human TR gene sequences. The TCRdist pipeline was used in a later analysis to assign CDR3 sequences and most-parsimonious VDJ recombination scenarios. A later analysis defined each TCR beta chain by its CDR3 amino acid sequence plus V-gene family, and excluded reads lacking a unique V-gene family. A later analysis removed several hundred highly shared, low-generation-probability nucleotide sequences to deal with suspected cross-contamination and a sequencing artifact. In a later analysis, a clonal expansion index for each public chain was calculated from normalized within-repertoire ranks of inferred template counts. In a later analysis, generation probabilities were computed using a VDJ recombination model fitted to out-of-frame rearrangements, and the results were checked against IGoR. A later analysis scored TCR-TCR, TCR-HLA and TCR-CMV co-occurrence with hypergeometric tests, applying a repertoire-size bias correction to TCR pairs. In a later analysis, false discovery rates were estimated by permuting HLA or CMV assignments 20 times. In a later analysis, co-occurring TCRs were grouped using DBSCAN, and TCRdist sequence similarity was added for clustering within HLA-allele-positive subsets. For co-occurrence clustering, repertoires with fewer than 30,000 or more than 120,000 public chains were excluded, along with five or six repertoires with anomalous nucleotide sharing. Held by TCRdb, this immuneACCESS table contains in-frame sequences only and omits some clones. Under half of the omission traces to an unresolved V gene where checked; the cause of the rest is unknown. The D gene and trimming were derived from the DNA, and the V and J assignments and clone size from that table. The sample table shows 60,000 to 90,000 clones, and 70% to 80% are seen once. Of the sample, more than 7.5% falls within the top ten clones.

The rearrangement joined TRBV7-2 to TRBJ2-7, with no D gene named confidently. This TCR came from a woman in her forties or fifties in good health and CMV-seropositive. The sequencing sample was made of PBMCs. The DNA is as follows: TGTGCCAGCACCTTCTCTAGAGTTTCCTACGAGCAGTACTTC. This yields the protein CASTFSRVSYEQYF.